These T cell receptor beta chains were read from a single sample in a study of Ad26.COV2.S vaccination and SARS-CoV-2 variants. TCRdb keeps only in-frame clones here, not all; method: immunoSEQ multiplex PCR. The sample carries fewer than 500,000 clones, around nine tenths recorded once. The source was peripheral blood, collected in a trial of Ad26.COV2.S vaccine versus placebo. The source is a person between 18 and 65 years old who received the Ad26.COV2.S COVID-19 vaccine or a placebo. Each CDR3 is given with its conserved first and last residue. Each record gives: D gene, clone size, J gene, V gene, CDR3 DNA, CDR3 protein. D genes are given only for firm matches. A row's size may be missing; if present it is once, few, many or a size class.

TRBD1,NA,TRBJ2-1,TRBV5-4,TGTGCCAGCAGCCTTAGACAGGGTTGGGATGAGCAGTTCTTC,CASSLRQGWDEQFF
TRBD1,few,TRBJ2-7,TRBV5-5,TGTGCCAGCAGCTTGGATAACAGGGGAACGAACGAGCAGTACTTC,CASSLDNRGTNEQYF
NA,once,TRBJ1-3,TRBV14,TGTGCCAGCAGCCTTAGGGCAGGGACTTCTGGAAACACCATATATTTT,CASSLRAGTSGNTIYF
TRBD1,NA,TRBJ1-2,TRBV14,TGTGCCAGCAGCCAAGGACAGGGGGTAAGTGGCTACACCTTC,CASSQGQGVSGYTF
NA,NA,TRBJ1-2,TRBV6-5,TGTGCCAGCAGTTACTCGAGCAGCAAGAACTATGGCTACACCTTC,CASSYSSSKNYGYTF
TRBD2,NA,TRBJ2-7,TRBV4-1,TGCGCCAGCAGCCAGGGGCCGATAGCGGGAGGGCCCGACGAGCAGTACTTC,CASSQGPIAGGPDEQYF
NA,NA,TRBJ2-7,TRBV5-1,TGCGCCAGCAGCGGCGACGGCTACGAGCAGTACTTC,CASSGDGYEQYF
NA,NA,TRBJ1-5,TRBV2,TGTGCCAGCAAACAGCTGAGCAATCAGCCCCAGCATTTT,CASKQLSNQPQHF
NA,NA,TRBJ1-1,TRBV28,TGTGCCAGCAGTCGGAACACTGAAGCTTTCTTT,CASSRNTEAFF
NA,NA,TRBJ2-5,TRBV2,TGTGCCAGCAGTGAAGCCGGCGGGTCTAAGCAAGAGACCCAGTACTTC,CASSEAGGSKQETQYF
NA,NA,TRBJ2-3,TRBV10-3,TGTGCCATCACCACCAGGGAGTCAGATACGCAGTATTTT,CAITTRESDTQYF
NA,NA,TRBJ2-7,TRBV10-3,TGTGCCATCTCGGTGGGGGGTTACGAGCAGTACTTC,CAISVGGYEQYF
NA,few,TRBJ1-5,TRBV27,TGTGCCAGCAGTTCGGGCCTTCAGCCCCAGCATTTT,CASSSGLQPQHF
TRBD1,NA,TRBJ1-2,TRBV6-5,TGTGCCAGCAGCCTGGACAGGTGGTTTTTCTCCTTC,CASSLDRWFFSF
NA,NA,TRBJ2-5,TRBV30,TGTGCCTGGAGTGTACTGGAGACCCAGTACTTC,CAWSVLETQYF
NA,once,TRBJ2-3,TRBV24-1,TGTGCCACCAGTGATAGTCGCGGCACAGATACGCAGTATTTT,CATSDSRGTDTQYF
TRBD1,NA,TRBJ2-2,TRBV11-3,TGTGCCAGCAGCCCGGGACAGAGCACCGGGGAGCTGTTTTTT,CASSPGQSTGELFF
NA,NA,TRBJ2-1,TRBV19,TGTGCCAGTAGTCCAGGGGGGTTCCACAATGAGCAGTTCTTC,CASSPGGFHNEQFF
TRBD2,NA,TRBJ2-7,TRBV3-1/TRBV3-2,TGTGCCAGCAGCCAAGGGCCACTAGCGGGATCGGAGCAGTACTTC,CASSQGPLAGSEQYF
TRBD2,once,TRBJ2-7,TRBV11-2,TGTGCCAGCAGCTTAGGGCTAGCGGGGACCTACGAGCAGTACTTC,CASSLGLAGTYEQYF
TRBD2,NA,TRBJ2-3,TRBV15,TGTGCCACCAGCAGGGGGGGGATGAGCACAGATACGCAGTATTTT,CATSRGGMSTDTQYF
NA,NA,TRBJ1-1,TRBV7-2,TGTGCCAGCAGCTTATCCACAGGGCGGGTTCTCAACACTGAAGCTTTCTTT,CASSLSTGRVLNTEAFF
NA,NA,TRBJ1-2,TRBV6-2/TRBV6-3,TGTGCCAGCAGTTACTCCAGGGTTTGGGGAGGCTACACCTTC,CASSYSRVWGGYTF
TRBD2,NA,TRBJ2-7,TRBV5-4,TGTGCCAGCAGCTTGGGGACTAGCGGGAGCCCCGAGCAGTACTTC,CASSLGTSGSPEQYF
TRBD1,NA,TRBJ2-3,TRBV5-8,TGTGCCAGCAGCTACTGGACAGGGAAGAAAACAGATACGCAGTATTTT,CASSYWTGKKTDTQYF
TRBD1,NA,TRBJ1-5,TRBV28,TGTGCCAGCAGTTCCGCCGGGACAGGCGATCAGCCCCAGCATTTT,CASSSAGTGDQPQHF
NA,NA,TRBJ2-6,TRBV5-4,TGTGCCAGCAGTACCCAGGGTGTTGGGGCCAACGTCCTGACTTTC,CASSTQGVGANVLTF
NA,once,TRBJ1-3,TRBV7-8,TGTGCCAGCAGCCGGACAGCTGGAAACACCATATATTTT,CASSRTAGNTIYF
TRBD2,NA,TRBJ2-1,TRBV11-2,TGTGCCAGCAGCTTATACACTAGCGGTAGCTCCTACAATGAGCAGTTCTTC,CASSLYTSGSSYNEQFF
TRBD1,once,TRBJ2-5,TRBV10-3,TGTGCCATCAGTGAGGGGGACAGGGCCCAAGAGACCCAGTACTTC,CAISEGDRAQETQYF
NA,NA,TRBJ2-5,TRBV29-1,TGCAGCGTTGCCCCCAGGGGAGGGGAGACCCAGTACTTC,CSVAPRGGETQYF
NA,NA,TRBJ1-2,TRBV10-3,TGTGCCATCAGTGTAGCCGGACAGAACTATGGCTACACCTTC,CAISVAGQNYGYTF
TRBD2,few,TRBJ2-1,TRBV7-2,TGTGCCAGCAGCCCGGGACTAGCGGGGAACAATGAGCAGTTCTTC,CASSPGLAGNNEQFF